The 32 T cell receptor beta chains below all came from one sample that was sequenced in a study of T cells in women clearing cervical HPV infection. TCRdb's copy holds only in-frame clones and misses some; the assay was immunoSEQ multiplex PCR. Its clone listing holds 25,000 to 30,000 clones. Sequencing input: blood buffy coat. The receptors were gathered from a woman aged 18 to 75 with a cervical HPV16 infection that either progressed to CIN3+ or cleared (not recorded which).

As for this clone: With the read ending 3 residues before the CDR3 end, the germline J gene is used to fill in that end. This chain connects TRBV6-4 to TRBJ2-3; D is undetermined. Germline loops: CDR1 MRHNA, CDR2 SNTAGT. The CDR3 runs to 13 residues. The ends were cut back, 2 bases at V and 0 bases at J, with 3 bases in the middle. The sequenced CDR3 bases are TGTGCCAGCAGTGACGGCAGCACAGATACG. Amino acids: CASSDGSTDT. The CDR3 reads in full as CASSDGSTDTQYF.

As for this clone: The read is 3 residues too short to cover the CDR3 end, so that end is filled in from the germline J gene. V is TRBV11-1 and J is TRBJ2-3, with unresolved D. The germline CDR1 and CDR2 sequences are SGHAT and FQDESV (reference sequence). This CDR3 is built from 14 residues. Partial CDR3 DNA: TGTGCCAGCAGCTTTCGGCTAGACCAAAGGACG. Encoded protein: CASSFRLDQRT. In full, the CDR3 reads CASSFRLDQRTQYF.

With regard to this clone: The read terminates 3 residues ahead of where the CDR3 ends, so the germline J gene completes it. The chain combines TRBV13 with TRBJ1-5; the D gene is possibly TRBD1 (6 bases). Germline V gene lookup returns CDR1 PRHDT and CDR2 FYEKMQ (reference sequence). The CDR3 has 14 residues. Deletions cut 2 bases from V and 7 bases from J, with 12 bases between. The covered CDR3 bases are TGTGCCAGCAGCTTACGGGGGGCGAGGCAGCCC. It codes for CASSLRGARQP. The whole CDR3 reads CASSLRGARQPQHF.

With regard to this clone: The read finishes 3 residues shy of the CDR3 end, and the germline J gene is used to complete it. This chain links TRBV7-9 with TRBJ1-2, with 10 bases that match TRBD1. This CDR3 has 15 amino acids. The germline CDR1 and CDR2 sequences are SEHNR and FQNEAQ (reference sequence). CDR3 DNA, as far as it was read: TGTGCCAGCAGCTCCCGGGACAGGGGCGACAATGAC. Translating gives CASSSRDRGDND. The full CDR3 protein reads CASSSRDRGDNDYTF. Full variable domain (rest looked up from reference TRBV7-9 and TRBJ1-2): DTGVSQNPRHKITKRGQNVTFRCDPISEHNRLYWYRQTLGQGPEFLTYFQNEAQLEKSRLLSDRFSAERPKGSFSTLEIQRTEQGDSAMYLCASSSRDRGDNDYTFGSGTRLTVV.

Worth noting for this clone: The CDR3 goes on 3 residues after the read ends, and that part is filled in from the germline J gene. This chain connects TRBV15 to TRBJ2-7, with a tentative D call TRBD1 (6 bases). Trimming took off 2 bases at V and 5 bases at J, with 13 bases between the two ends. CDR1 and CDR2 from the germline V gene are LNHNV and YYDKDF (reference sequence). The CDR3 contains 14 residues. Incomplete CDR3 DNA: TGTGCCACCAGCAGAAGACAGGCGGACCACGAG. This sequence encodes CATSRRQADHE. The full CDR3 protein is CATSRRQADHEQYF. The variable domain in full, with the rest retrieved from reference TRBV15 and TRBJ2-7, is DAMVIQNPRYQVTQFGKPVTLSCSQTLNHNVMYWYQQKSSQAPKLLFHYYDKDFNNEADTPDNFQSRRPNTSFCFLDIRSPGLGDTAMYLCATSRRQADHEQYFGPGTRLTVT.

A note on this clone: The CDR3 end is not reached by the read, which stops 3 residues before it; the germline J gene fills it in. J is TRBJ1-6 and V is TRBV6-2 or TRBV6-3; D might be TRBD1 (5 bases). CDR1 and CDR2 from the germline V gene are MNHEY and SVGEGT. The V gene lost 8 bases and the J gene lost 6 bases, with 14 bases spanning the gap. The CDR3 covers 14 residues. The covered CDR3 bases are TGTGCCAGCCGGGGGAGGGGTGGTAATTCACCC. This codes for CASRGRGGNSP. The full CDR3 reads CASRGRGGNSPLHF.

A word on this clone: The read halts 3 residues ahead of the CDR3 end, with the missing end drawn from the germline J gene. The chain links TRBV5-4 to TRBJ1-2; D unresolved. This CDR3 has 13 residues. V lost 1 base to trimming and J lost 1 base, with 5 bases between them. Germline values: CDR1 SGHNT, CDR2 YYREEE (reference sequence). The covered CDR3 bases are TGTGCCAGCAGCTTGCCCGGTAACTATGGC. It codes for CASSLPGNYG. The entire CDR3 is CASSLPGNYGYTF.

The sequenced part of the CDR3 DNA is TGCAGCGTTGGACAGGGTGGCAACGAG. Its translation: CSVGQGGNE. The whole CDR3 sequence is CSVGQGGNEQYF. V and J are TRBV29-1 and TRBJ2-7; TRBD1 matches at 7 bases. The sequence runs out 3 residues before the end of the CDR3; the remainder is reconstructed from the germline J gene. V was pared by 4 bases and J by 5 bases, with 5 bases of the junction left unmatched. CDR3 length: 12 residues. CDR1 and CDR2 from the germline V gene are SQVTM and ANQGSEA.

Comments on this clone: Sequencing ends 3 residues short of the CDR3 end; the germline J gene provides the rest. The rearrangement links TRBV19 to TRBJ1-2; 10 nucleotides agree with TRBD1. Germline V gene lookup returns CDR1 LNHDA and CDR2 SQIVND (reference sequence). The CDR3 is 18 amino acids. The CDR3 reads CASSTATGGSSGAYDYTF. CDR3 DNA, as far as it was read: TGTGCCAGTAGTACCGCGACAGGGGGCTCTTCAGGGGCCTACGAC. The entire variable domain, with the rest obtained from reference TRBV19 and TRBJ1-2, is as follows: DGGITQSPKYLFRKEGQNVTLSCEQNLNHDAMYWYRQDPGQGLRLIYYSQIVNDFQKGDIAEGYSVSREKKESFPLTVTSAQKNPTAFYLCASSTATGGSSGAYDYTFGSGTRLTVV.

A remark on this clone: The CDR3 extends 3 residues past the end of the read, so its final part is completed from the germline J gene. This chain joins TRBV5-4 and TRBJ2-5; weak D call: TRBD1 (6 bases). This CDR3 region has 15 residues. Germline assignment: CDR1 SGHNT and CDR2 YYREEE (reference sequence). The V gene lost 2 bases and the J gene lost 4 bases, with 15 bases spanning the gap. The CDR3 region is CASSLTGYLGETQYF. CDR3 bases read: TGTGCCAGCAGCTTAACAGGGTACCTCGGAGAGACC.

With respect to this clone: The DNA ends 3 residues before the CDR3 does, and the rest of the CDR3 is filled in from the germline J gene. V usage is TRBV7-3 and J usage is TRBJ1-2; D possibly corresponds to TRBD1 (6 bases). CDR1 SGHTA and CDR2 FQGTGA come from the germline V gene. The CDR3 runs 15 residues. The sequenced part of the CDR3 DNA is TGTGCCAGCAGCTTAACGGGCGGGGGGGCCATCGAC. Protein: CASSLTGGGAID. The whole CDR3 sequence reads CASSLTGGGAIDYTF.

To note about this clone: The read finishes 3 residues shy of the CDR3 end, and the germline J gene is used to complete it. The chain recombines TRBV7-9 with TRBJ2-4; 7 bases are a match to TRBD1. Germline V lookup: CDR1 SEHNR, CDR2 FQNEAQ (reference sequence). The CDR3 covers 14 residues. The sequenced CDR3 bases are TGTGCCAGCAGCTTAGTAGAGGGGGCGCGTGGT. Protein: CASSLVEGARG. The whole CDR3 reads CASSLVEGARGQYF. The full variable domain, in which reference TRBV7-9 and TRBJ2-4 provide the parts outside the CDR3, is DTGVSQNPRHKITKRGQNVTFRCDPISEHNRLYWYRQTLGQGPEFLTYFQNEAQLEKSRLLSDRFSAERPKGSFSTLEIQRTEQGDSAMYLCASSLVEGARGQYFGAGTRLSVL.

Of note for this clone: The read ends 3 residues shy of where the CDR3 ends; the end is completed using the germline J gene. The chain employs TRBV18 and TRBJ1-2, with 7 bases aligning to TRBD1. Looked up from germline, CDR1 is KGHSH and CDR2 is LQKENI. The CDR3 sequence is 14 residues long. With V trimmed by 6 bases and J by 3 bases, 7 bases remained unmatched. The CDR3 here is CASSRRDRDYGYTF. The DNA read from the CDR3 is TGTGCCAGCTCGCGCCGGGACAGAGACTATGGC.

Notes on this clone: The CDR3 goes on 3 residues after the read ends, and that part is filled in from the germline J gene. The genes are TRBV7-2 and TRBJ2-3; 7 bases map to TRBD1. This CDR3 is 14 amino acids long. The germline gives CDR1 SGHTA, CDR2 FQGNSA. CDR3 DNA (partial): TGTGCCAGCAGCTTAGGGACAGGATCTCAGCCG. Protein product: CASSLGTGSQP. The full CDR3 protein reads CASSLGTGSQPQYF.

With respect to this clone: The DNA ends 3 residues before the CDR3 does, and the rest of the CDR3 is filled in from the germline J gene. The chain employs TRBV12-3 or TRBV12-4 and TRBJ1-2; TRBD1 might be the D (5 bases). Trimming pared 5 bases from V and 2 bases from J, leaving 12 bases between. The length of the CDR3 is 14 residues. The CDR3: CASSPRQSNYGYTF. CDR3 DNA, as far as it was read: TGTGCCAGCAGTCCCCGACAGTCCAACTATGGC.

In the case of this clone: The read terminates 3 residues before the CDR3 end, so the remaining end is supplied by the germline J gene. The V gene is TRBV12-3 or TRBV12-4, the J gene TRBJ1-6, with 9 bases fitting TRBD1. The CDR3 length is 14 residues. Trimming took 7 bases from V and 6 from J; bases not matched to a gene: 4. The covered CDR3 bases are TGTGCCAGCACCGAGACAGGGGGTAATTCACCC. Translating it yields CASTETGGNSP. The CDR3, in full, reads CASTETGGNSPLHF.

Of note for this clone: With the read ending 3 residues before the CDR3 end, the germline J gene is used to fill in that end. The chain links TRBV5-4 to TRBJ1-4; a possible D gene is TRBD1 (5 bases). The CDR3 is 15 residues long. Germline V gene data show CDR1 as SGHNT and CDR2 as YYREEE (reference sequence). V lost 5 bases to trimming and J lost 3 bases, with 14 bases between them. CDR3 DNA (partial): TGTGCCAGCAGTCCCGACAGTACCTCTAATGAAAAA. The encoded protein is CASSPDSTSNEK. The whole CDR3 sequence is CASSPDSTSNEKLFF.

With respect to this clone: The read falls 3 residues short of the CDR3 end, and the missing part is taken from the germline J gene. The chain recombines TRBV13 with TRBJ1-2; D possibly corresponds to TRBD1 (5 bases). V was pared by 4 bases and J by 4 bases, with 10 bases between. Germline assignment: CDR1 PRHDT and CDR2 FYEKMQ (reference sequence). There are 13 residues in the CDR3. CDR3 sequence reads: CASSSDIFYGYTF. CDR3 bases read: TGTGCCAGCAGCTCGGACATTTTCTATGGC.

Remarks on this clone: The sequenced fragment ends 3 residues before the CDR3 boundary, so the rest is inferred from the germline J gene. The genes are TRBV7-9 and TRBJ1-1; weak D call: TRBD1 (6 bases). The CDR3 loop spans 14 amino acids. CDR1 SEHNR and CDR2 FQNEAQ come from the germline V gene (reference sequence). V lost 5 bases and J 1 base, leaving 11 bases between the germline ends. This CDR3 is CASSPGTPNTEAFF. The DNA read from the CDR3 is TGTGCCAGCAGCCCCGGGACACCGAACACTGAA.

As concerns this clone: The read halts 3 residues ahead of the CDR3 end, with the missing end drawn from the germline J gene. V usage is TRBV7-6 and J usage is TRBJ2-4; 10 positions agree with TRBD1. The CDR3 runs to 13 residues. The V gene's germline CDR1 is SGHVS and CDR2 FNYEAQ. The sequenced part of the CDR3 DNA is TGTGCCAGCAGCTTAGGACAGGGGGCTGGT. Its protein is CASSLGQGAG. The full-length CDR3 reads as CASSLGQGAGQYF.

A note on this clone: The CDR3 is cut off 3 residues early in the read; its end comes from the germline J gene. J is TRBJ1-5 and V is TRBV18; D perhaps matches TRBD1 (5 bases). The germline V gene has CDR1 KGHSH and CDR2 LQKENI. The CDR3 loop spans 15 amino acids. The ends were cut back, 4 bases at V and 3 bases at J, with 13 bases in the middle. The CDR3 sequence is CASSLSQGINQPQHF. Partial CDR3 DNA: TGTGCCAGCTCACTGTCCCAGGGTATCAATCAGCCC. Full variable domain (missing parts from reference TRBV18 and TRBJ1-5): NAGVMQNPRHLVRRRGQEARLRCSPMKGHSHVYWYRQLPEEGLKFMVYLQKENIIDESGMPKERFSAEFPKEGPSILRIQQVVRGDSAAYFCASSLSQGINQPQHFGDGTRLSIL.

Note on this clone: The read terminates 3 residues ahead of where the CDR3 ends, so the germline J gene completes it. The V and J genes are TRBV19 and TRBJ2-3; TRBD2 agrees at 7 bases. This CDR3 is built from 14 residues. Trimming at V came to 7 bases and at J to 2 bases, leaving 6 bases not matched to a gene. Germline V gene sequence: CDR1 LNHDA, CDR2 SQIVND (reference sequence). Incomplete CDR3 DNA: TGTGCCAGTAACAAAGGACTAGACACAGATACG. Its protein product is CASNKGLDTDT. The whole CDR3 sequence reads CASNKGLDTDTQYF.

A word on this clone: A junction end diverges from the germline sequence, so it may reflect a read error. The read halts 3 residues ahead of the CDR3 end, with the missing end drawn from the germline J gene. The chain joins TRBV4-2 to TRBJ1-2; 10 nucleotides match TRBD1. The germline CDR1 and CDR2 sequences are LGHNA and YNFKEQ. There are 15 residues in the CDR3. CDR3 protein: CASSSGTGEFYGYTF. CDR3 bases read: TGCGCCAGCAGCTCCGGGACAGGGGAGTTCTATGGC.

In regard to this clone: The CDR3 goes on 3 residues after the read ends, and that part is filled in from the germline J gene. The rearrangement links TRBV5-1 to TRBJ1-2; the D is unclear. Germline loops: CDR1 SGHRS, CDR2 YFSETQ. The CDR3 has 13 residues. CDR3 DNA (partial): TGCGCCAGCAGCTGGGAGAAGCGGGGAGAG. It codes for CASSWEKRGE. The CDR3, in full, reads CASSWEKRGEYTF. The full variable domain, with the rest looked up from reference TRBV5-1 and TRBJ1-2, is KAGVTQTPRYLIKTRGQQVTLSCSPISGHRSVSWYQQTPGQGLQFLFEYFSETQRNKGNFPGRFSGRQFSNSRSEMNVSTLELGDSALYLCASSWEKRGEYTFGSGTRLTVV.

Note on this clone: Coverage ceases 3 residues before the CDR3 finishes, and the germline J gene fills in the end. The chain carries TRBV5-1 and TRBJ2-7, with D uncertain. CDR3 size: 14 residues. Between the trimmed V and J ends, which lost 4 bases and 0 bases, there was a span of 11 bases. Looked up from germline, CDR1 is SGHRS and CDR2 is YFSETQ. The sequenced CDR3 bases are TGCGCCAGCAGCGCATCCAGGAGCTCCTACGAG. Translation gives CASSASRSSYE. The CDR3 as a whole reads CASSASRSSYEQYF.

On this clone itself: The CDR3 goes on 3 residues after the read ends, and that part is filled in from the germline J gene. The chain is built from TRBV27 and TRBJ2-7; D unclear. The CDR3 sequence is 13 residues long. The germline V gene encodes CDR1 MNHEY and CDR2 SMNVEV (reference sequence). Trimming shortened V by 5 bases and J by 1 base, and 9 bases separated the two germline ends. Here the CDR3 reads CASSPRNSYEQYF. The part of the CDR3 DNA that was read is TGTGCCAGCAGTCCGCGAAATTCCTACGAG.

Details on this clone: The read terminates 3 residues ahead of where the CDR3 ends, so the germline J gene completes it. The gene calls are TRBV7-2 and TRBJ1-2; maybe TRBD1 (5 bases). The CDR3 spans 16 residues. Looked up from germline, CDR1 is SGHTA and CDR2 is FQGNSA. The CDR3 is CASSLARAGGSYDYTF. The CDR3 DNA, read in part, is TGTGCCAGCAGCTTAGCGCGGGCGGGGGGGTCCTACGAC.

Concerning this clone itself: The read terminates 3 residues ahead of where the CDR3 ends, so the germline J gene completes it. This chain uses TRBV2 with TRBJ1-2, with a tentative D call TRBD1 (5 bases). Trimming left V 6 bases short and J 7 bases short, with 18 bases between. The CDR3 sequence is 14 residues long. The germline V gene encodes CDR1 SNHLY and CDR2 FYNNEI. CDR3 region: CASSPRGSLGGYTF. Partial CDR3 DNA: TGTGCCAGCAGCCCAAGGGGCAGTCTTGGTGGC.

Details on this clone: The read stops 3 residues short of the end of the CDR3; the missing end is completed from the germline J gene. The chain recombines TRBV19 with TRBJ2-1, with 12 bases lining up with TRBD1. The CDR3 loop spans 15 amino acids. Germline V gene lookup returns CDR1 LNHDA and CDR2 SQIVND (reference sequence). The junction had 8 bases not matched to a gene; V was cut back by 6 bases and J by 8 bases. The CDR3 is CASSIGTGGWDEQFF. The covered CDR3 bases are TGTGCCAGTAGCATCGGGACAGGGGGCTGGGATGAG.

Details on this clone: The read comes to an end 3 residues before the CDR3 does, leaving the germline J gene to fill in the end. The chain carries TRBV6-1 and TRBJ1-2, with D possibly matching TRBD1 (6 bases). The CDR3 totals 14 residues. Germline V lookup: CDR1 MNHNS, CDR2 SASEGT. Incomplete CDR3 DNA: TGTGCCAGCAGTGAAAAGGGGGATTCACGCGGC. Protein sequence: CASSEKGDSRG. In full, the CDR3 is CASSEKGDSRGYTF.

With respect to this clone: The read ends 3 residues early relative to the CDR3; the germline J gene fills the gap. The chain combines TRBV10-3 with TRBJ2-5; perhaps TRBD1 as D (6 bases). Looked up from germline, CDR1 is ENHRY and CDR2 is SYGVKD. This CDR3 region has 13 residues. V was trimmed by 10 bases and J by 2 bases, leaving 14 bases between them. CDR3 region: CATTGGQQETQYF. CDR3 DNA (partial): TGTGCCACGACGGGCGGACAGCAAGAGACC.

In the case of this clone: The CDR3 end is not reached by the read, which stops 3 residues before it; the germline J gene fills it in. The gene calls are TRBV7-2 and TRBJ1-2; D remains ambiguous. This CDR3 comprises 14 residues. CDR1 is SGHTA, CDR2 FQGNSA, per germline. CDR3 bases read: TGTGCCAGCAGCTTAGAAGCGATTAACTACGAC. This encodes CASSLEAINYD. The complete CDR3 reads CASSLEAINYDYTF. The variable domain in full, with the rest retrieved from reference TRBV7-2 and TRBJ1-2, is GAGVSQSPSNKVTEKGKDVELRCDPISGHTALYWYRQSLGQGLEFLIYFQGNSAPDKSGLPSDRFSAERTGGSVSTLTIQRTQQEDSAVYLCASSLEAINYDYTFGSGTRLTVV.